This is a list of T cell receptor beta chains from one sample in a study of blood T cells in healthy people across ages. TCRdb independently ran MiXCR on the 5' RACE reads; one entry per CDR3 protein. Of about 640,000 distinct CDR3 sequences in the sample, under 65% were seen once. The sequenced sample was blood. Receptors originate from a man between 60 and 75 years old in good health. Each CDR3 is given with its conserved first and last residue. The D gene is left open where the match is weak. Clone sizes are given selectively: once, few, many, or a class where the clone is expanded.

.,TRBJ2-3,.,TRBV5-1,TGCGCCAGCACAACAGGCACCTGGGCAGATACGCAGTATTTT,CASTTGTWADTQYF
.,TRBJ2-3,few,TRBV7-8,TGTGCCAGCAGCTTAGGCCACCCTAGCACAGATACGCAGTATTTT,CASSLGHPSTDTQYF
TRBD2,TRBJ2-1,once,TRBV5-5,TGTGCCAGCAGCCGACTAGCGGGGGAAACAGAGCAGTTCTTC,CASSRLAGETEQFF
.,TRBJ1-2,.,TRBV7-2,TGTGCCAGCAGCCCCAACGTGGGGGCAGCAGGGGGCTACACCTTC,CASSPNVGAAGGYTF
.,TRBJ2-3,once,TRBV20-1,TGCAGTGCTCGTCGGGGAGCCACAGGTACGCAGTATTTT,CSARRGATGTQYF
TRBD2,TRBJ2-3,once,TRBV12-3/TRBV12-4,TGTGCCAGCAGTTTAGGGCTAGCGGAAACTAAGGCGCAGTATTTT,CASSLGLAETKAQYF
TRBD2,TRBJ2-1,.,TRBV7-9,TGTGCCAGCAGTCATAGTCTAGCGGGGGGCCGTGGCAATGAGCAGTTCTTC,CASSHSLAGGRGNEQFF
.,TRBJ1-4,.,TRBV7-2,TGTGCCAGCAGCGCCCAGGTTCGGGAGAAACTGTTTTTT,CASSAQVREKLFF
TRBD2,TRBJ2-1,once,TRBV7-2,TGTGCCAGCAGCTTAGATCGACTAGCGGGGGGCCGGGGGAGAAATGAGCAGTTCTTC,CASSLDRLAGGRGRNEQFF
TRBD2,TRBJ2-3,.,TRBV20-1,TGCAGTGCTAGAGATCAACTAGCGGCGCGCACAGATACGCAGTATTTT,CSARDQLAARTDTQYF
.,TRBJ2-5,.,TRBV5-1,TGCGCCAGCAGCTTGCGGGCTTCAACGGGCTCCCAAGAGACCCAGTACTTC,CASSLRASTGSQETQYF
.,TRBJ2-7,.,TRBV9,TGTGCCAGCAGGCCTCCCTACGAGCAGTACTTC,CASRPPYEQYF
.,TRBJ1-1,.,TRBV3-1,TGTGCCAGCAGCCAAGTCCCCGGGTCTGGAGCTTTCTTT,CASSQVPGSGAFF
TRBD2,TRBJ2-1,.,TRBV20-1,TGCAGTGCCCGTCCGGGTAGCGGGGGATACAATGAGCAGTTCTTC,CSARPGSGGYNEQFF
.,TRBJ2-7,.,TRBV7-2,TGTGCCAGCAACTTAGGGGCGGGGACCTCCTACGAGCAGTACTTC,CASNLGAGTSYEQYF